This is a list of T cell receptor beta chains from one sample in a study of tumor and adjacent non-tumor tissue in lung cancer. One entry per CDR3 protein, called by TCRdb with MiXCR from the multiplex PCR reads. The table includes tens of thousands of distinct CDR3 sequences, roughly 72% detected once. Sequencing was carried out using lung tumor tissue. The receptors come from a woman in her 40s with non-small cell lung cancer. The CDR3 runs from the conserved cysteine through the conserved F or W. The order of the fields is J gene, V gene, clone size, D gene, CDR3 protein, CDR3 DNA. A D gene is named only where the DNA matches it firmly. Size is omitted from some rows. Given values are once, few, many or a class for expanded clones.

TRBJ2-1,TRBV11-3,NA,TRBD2,CASSGRGSYDEQFF,TGTGCCAGCAGCGGGAGGGGCTCCTACGACGAGCAGTTCTTC
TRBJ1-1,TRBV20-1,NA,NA,CSVREGGARNTEAFF,TGCAGTGTTAGGGAGGGGGGGGCCAGAAACACTGAAGCTTTCTTT
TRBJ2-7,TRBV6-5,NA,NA,CVRPSRVMEQYF,TGTGTCAGACCTAGCAGGGTCATGGAGCAGTACTTC
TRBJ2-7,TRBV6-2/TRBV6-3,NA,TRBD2,CASIDKGGLAGNEQNF,TGTGCCAGCATCGACAAGGGGGGACTAGCGGGAAACGAGCAGAACTTC
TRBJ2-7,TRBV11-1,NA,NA,CASGPGQWYYEQYF,TGTGCCAGCGGCCCAGGACAGTGGTATTACGAGCAGTACTTC
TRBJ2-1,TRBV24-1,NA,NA,CATSQSAGTNEQFF,TGTGCCACCAGCCAATCGGCGGGAACAAATGAGCAGTTCTTC
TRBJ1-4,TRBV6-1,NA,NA,CASSEQEGEISGKLFF,TGTGCCAGCAGTGAGCAAGAGGGGGAGATCAGTGGAAAACTGTTTTTC
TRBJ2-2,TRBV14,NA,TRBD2,CTSSQQAGPTGELFF,TGTACCAGCAGCCAGCAAGCGGGGCCCACTGGGGAGCTGTTCTTT
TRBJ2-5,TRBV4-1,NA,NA,CASSQVRGWETQHF,TGCGCCAGTAGCCAAGTACGTGGGTGGGAGACCCAGCACTTC
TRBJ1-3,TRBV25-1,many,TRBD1,CASSEYAGGTIYF,TGTGCCAGCAGTGAATACGCAGGGGGTACCATATATTTT
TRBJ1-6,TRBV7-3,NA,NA,CVSSLGPERNSPLHF,TGTGTCAGCAGCTTAGGTCCCGAACGGAATTCACCCCTCCACTTT
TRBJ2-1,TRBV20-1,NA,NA,CGAAEAHGINEQFF,TGCGGTGCCGCGGAGGCCCACGGGATAAATGAGCAGTTCTTC
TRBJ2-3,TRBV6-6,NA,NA,CTSSYRRGETYTQYF,TGTACCAGCAGTTACAGAAGGGGGGAGACATATACGCAGTATTTT
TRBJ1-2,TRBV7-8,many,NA,CASSLPSGAGGYTF,TGTGCCAGCAGCTTACCGTCAGGGGCTGGTGGCTACACCTTC
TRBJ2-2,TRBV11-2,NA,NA,CASSTRQGSNTGGLIF,TGTGCCAGCAGCACGCGACAGGGATCCAACACCGGGGGGCTGATTTTT
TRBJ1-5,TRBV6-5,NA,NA,CASSYTTEGDQAQHF,TGTGCCAGCAGTTACACGACAGAGGGGGATCAGGCCCAGCATTTT
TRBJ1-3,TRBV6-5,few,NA,CTGSHDRNTIYF,TGTACCGGCAGTCACGACAGAAACACCATATATTTT